This note documents a single T cell receptor (beta chain) sequence. Its matching antigen is unknown. The same CDR3 is also encoded by other DNA sequences in this sample. PCR employed 60 Vbeta and 13 Jbeta primers. Repertoires were generated with immunoSEQ multiplex PCR, while TCRdb's copy carries only in-frame clones and drops some. Its table records some 89,000 clones. This sample was included in a study of cytomegalovirus exposure and HLA in healthy donors. General observations from the study: A later analysis revealed that TCR association rates differed between HLA loci, peaking at DRB1 and bottoming out at HLA-C.

The germline V gene encodes CDR1 SEHNR and CDR2 FQNEAQ (reference sequence). CDR3 length: 14 amino acids. V dropped 10 bases and J dropped 0 bases, with 13 bases sitting between them. The chain joins TRBV7-9 to TRBJ1-3; D remains ambiguous. This receptor was taken from a woman in her thirties in good health and CMV-seronegative. The specimen sequenced was PBMCs. CDR3 DNA: TGTGCCACCGAAACACAGAGCTCTGGAAACACCATATATTTT. Its translation: CATETQSSGNTIYF.